The rows below give T cell receptor beta chains drawn from one sample of a study of shared T cell receptors in the human thymus. Data came from immunoSEQ multiplex PCR; TCRdb stores just in-frame clones and leaves some out. The sample includes some 700,000 clones, roughly 88% seen only once; the top ten take 0.0095% to 0.013%. This sample was shared with a second study, whose subject was human thymus T cells.

The sample was thymocytes. These receptors were obtained from a boy younger than two with a congenital heart defect. Both conserved end residues are part of each CDR3. D genes are given only for firm matches. Clone size is stated in some rows and not others, as once, few, many or a class when expanded.

size: .
D: TRBD2
J: TRBJ2-7
V: TRBV5-6
length: 17
CDR3: CASSFLTSGKSSYEQYF
DNA: TGTGCCAGCAGCTTCCTGACTAGCGGGAAAAGCTCCTACGAGCAGTACTTC

size: .
D: TRBD2
J: TRBJ2-5
V: TRBV28
length: 18
CDR3: CASTSTGTSATIQETQYF
DNA: TGTGCCAGCACCAGCACCGGGACTAGCGCAACCATTCAAGAGACCCAGTACTTC

size: .
D: .
J: TRBJ2-3
V: TRBV10-2
length: 16
CDR3: CASRRDSPNSTDTQYF
DNA: TGCGCCAGCAGGCGGGACAGTCCTAATAGCACAGATACGCAGTATTTT

size: .
D: .
J: TRBJ2-2
V: TRBV2
length: 14
CDR3: CASRQLTRHGELFF
DNA: TGTGCCAGCAGGCAACTTACACGACACGGGGAGCTGTTTTTT

size: .
D: TRBD1
J: TRBJ1-1
V: TRBV6-1
length: 16
CDR3: CASSAKQGIPNTEAFF
DNA: TGTGCCAGCAGTGCCAAACAGGGGATTCCGAACACTGAAGCTTTCTTT

size: .
D: .
J: TRBJ2-1
V: TRBV4-2
length: 15
CDR3: CASSQGTWTGNEQFF
DNA: TGTGCCAGCAGCCAAGGGACTTGGACTGGAAATGAGCAGTTCTTC

size: .
D: .
J: TRBJ2-2
V: TRBV9
length: 20
CDR3: CASSGEGGGPKEANTGELFF
DNA: TGTGCCAGCAGCGGAGAAGGGGGAGGGCCCAAGGAAGCGAACACCGGGGAGCTGTTTTTT

size: few
D: TRBD1
J: TRBJ2-5
V: TRBV27
length: 15
CDR3: CASSPRLDREGTQYF
DNA: TGTGCCAGCAGCCCCCGTTTGGACAGGGAAGGGACCCAGTACTTC

size: .
D: .
J: TRBJ2-2
V: TRBV7-9
length: 16
CDR3: CASSSPGVPHTGELFF
DNA: TGTGCCAGCAGCTCGCCGGGGGTGCCCCACACCGGGGAGCTGTTTTTT

size: few
D: TRBD1
J: TRBJ1-1
V: TRBV7-9
length: 19
CDR3: CASSLGRSTYQGEATEAFF
DNA: TGTGCCAGCAGCTTAGGGCGAAGCACGTATCAGGGGGAGGCCACTGAAGCTTTCTTT

size: .
D: .
J: TRBJ1-5
V: TRBV25-1
length: 18
CDR3: CASSPGGGPLYSNQPQHF
DNA: TGTGCCAGCAGCCCTGGGGGGGGGCCCCTCTATAGCAATCAGCCCCAGCATTTT

size: .
D: TRBD1
J: TRBJ1-2
V: TRBV6-1
length: 15
CDR3: CASRRDRDRDYGYTF
DNA: TGTGCCAGCAGACGCGACCGGGACAGGGACTATGGCTACACCTTC

size: .
D: TRBD1
J: TRBJ2-7
V: TRBV28
length: 11
CDR3: CASEGGGEQYF
DNA: TGTGCCAGCGAAGGGGGCGGGGAGCAGTACTTC

size: .
D: .
J: TRBJ2-7
V: TRBV11-2
length: 15
CDR3: CASSVIPSRTYEQYF
DNA: TGTGCCAGCAGCGTTATCCCGAGCAGGACCTACGAGCAGTACTTC

size: .
D: .
J: TRBJ2-1
V: TRBV11-3
length: 14
CDR3: CASSSPVGRNEQFF
DNA: TGTGCCAGCAGCTCGCCCGTGGGGCGGAATGAGCAGTTCTTC

size: .
D: .
J: TRBJ2-7
V: TRBV7-2
length: 12
CDR3: CASSLASTSQYF
DNA: TGTGCCAGCAGCTTAGCGAGTACTAGTCAGTACTTC

size: .
D: .
J: TRBJ1-1
V: TRBV4-1
length: 15
CDR3: CASNDRQGRVTEAFF
DNA: TGCGCCAGCAACGACCGCCAGGGCCGGGTCACTGAAGCTTTCTTT

size: once
D: TRBD1
J: TRBJ1-3
V: TRBV4-3
length: 18
CDR3: CASSQERTGGSSGNTIYF
DNA: TGCGCCAGCAGCCAAGAAAGGACAGGGGGTTCCTCTGGAAACACCATATATTTT

size: once
D: TRBD2
J: TRBJ2-5
V: TRBV30
length: 14
CDR3: CAWRALAVDETQYF
DNA: TGTGCCTGGAGGGCCCTAGCGGTGGACGAGACCCAGTACTTC

size: .
D: .
J: TRBJ1-3
V: TRBV4-3
length: 18
CDR3: CASSQPLGARGVGNTIYF
DNA: TGCGCCAGCAGCCAACCCCTGGGGGCGAGGGGAGTTGGAAACACCATATATTTT

size: once
D: .
J: TRBJ2-3
V: TRBV29-1
length: 11
CDR3: CSVERPDTQYF
DNA: TGCAGCGTTGAACGTCCGGATACGCAGTATTTT

size: few
D: .
J: TRBJ1-5
V: TRBV2
length: 15
CDR3: CASRRGQWSNQPQHF
DNA: TGTGCCAGCAGACGTGGACAGTGGAGCAATCAGCCCCAGCATTTT

size: .
D: .
J: TRBJ2-3
V: TRBV25-1
length: 14
CDR3: CASSPQDYTDTQYF
DNA: TGTGCCAGCAGCCCCCAAGACTACACAGATACGCAGTATTTT

size: .
D: TRBD1
J: TRBJ1-1
V: TRBV11-2
length: 15
CDR3: CASSSSTGNDTEAFF
DNA: TGTGCCAGCAGCTCTTCGACAGGGAATGACACTGAAGCTTTCTTT

size: .
D: .
J: TRBJ1-1
V: TRBV25-1
length: 11
CDR3: CASRGDTEAFF
DNA: TGTGCCAGCAGGGGCGACACTGAAGCTTTCTTT

size: once
D: TRBD2
J: TRBJ2-7
V: TRBV7-8
length: 17
CDR3: CASSLDAASGSLHEQYF
DNA: TGTGCCAGCAGCTTAGACGCGGCTAGCGGGAGCCTCCACGAGCAGTACTTC

size: .
D: TRBD2
J: TRBJ2-7
V: TRBV5-4
length: 17
CDR3: CASSLATSGRTADEQYF
DNA: TGTGCCAGCAGCTTGGCCACTAGCGGGAGAACGGCCGACGAGCAGTACTTC

size: .
D: .
J: TRBJ2-7
V: TRBV6-5
length: 14
CDR3: CASSQDSPFNEQYF
DNA: TGTGCCAGCAGTCAAGACTCTCCATTTAACGAGCAGTACTTC

size: .
D: TRBD1
J: TRBJ2-5
V: TRBV7-9
length: 14
CDR3: CASSPGQGQETQYF
DNA: TGTGCCAGCAGCCCTGGACAGGGACAAGAGACCCAGTACTTC

size: .
D: .
J: TRBJ1-2
V: TRBV6-1
length: 16
CDR3: CASSEEVGSGGYGYTF
DNA: TGTGCCAGCAGTGAAGAAGTTGGGTCGGGGGGGTATGGCTACACCTTC

size: .
D: .
J: TRBJ1-5
V: TRBV6-5
length: 14
CDR3: CASSQGKGDQPQHF
DNA: TGTGCCAGCAGTCAGGGGAAGGGAGATCAGCCCCAGCATTTT

size: .
D: .
J: TRBJ1-1
V: TRBV18
length: 15
CDR3: CASSPECRGRPEAFF
DNA: TGTGCCAGCTCACCTGAGTGCAGGGGACGGCCTGAAGCTTTCTTT

size: .
D: TRBD1
J: TRBJ1-5
V: TRBV30
length: 18
CDR3: CAWSARDRGTYSNQPQHF
DNA: TGTGCCTGGAGTGCCCGGGACAGGGGGACATATAGCAATCAGCCCCAGCATTTT

size: .
D: .
J: TRBJ1-1
V: TRBV15
length: 12
CDR3: CATRNMNTEAFF
DNA: TGTGCCACCAGAAATATGAACACTGAAGCTTTCTTT

size: .
D: TRBD2
J: TRBJ2-1
V: TRBV2
length: 14
CDR3: CASKLAGTYNEQFF
DNA: TGTGCCAGCAAACTAGCGGGGACCTACAATGAGCAGTTCTTC

size: .
D: TRBD1
J: TRBJ2-3
V: TRBV7-2
length: 17
CDR3: CASSLVGTGSPTDTQYF
DNA: TGTGCCAGCAGCTTAGTCGGGACAGGGAGCCCCACAGATACGCAGTATTTT

size: .
D: TRBD2
J: TRBJ2-1
V: TRBV12-5
length: 14
CDR3: CASGWTSGRNEQFF
DNA: TGTGCTAGTGGTTGGACTAGCGGGAGAAATGAGCAGTTCTTC

size: once
D: TRBD2
J: TRBJ2-7
V: TRBV15
length: 16
CDR3: CATSNVSGSPAYEQYF
DNA: TGTGCCACCAGCAATGTTAGCGGGAGTCCCGCCTACGAGCAGTACTTC

size: .
D: .
J: TRBJ2-2
V: TRBV18
length: 15
CDR3: CASAPTDTNTGELFF
DNA: TGCGCCTCAGCTCCCACAGATACAAACACCGGGGAGCTGTTTTTT

size: .
D: .
J: TRBJ1-1
V: TRBV4-1
length: 16
CDR3: CASSQVAGEMNTEAFF
DNA: TGCGCCAGCAGCCAAGTAGCAGGGGAGATGAACACTGAAGCTTTCTTT

size: once
D: .
J: TRBJ2-2
V: TRBV10-1
length: 14
CDR3: CASRQGEGSGELFF
DNA: TGCGCCAGCAGACAGGGGGAGGGATCCGGGGAGCTGTTTTTT

size: .
D: .
J: TRBJ1-5
V: TRBV6-6
length: 15
CDR3: CASSYSSASNQPQHF
DNA: TGTGCCAGCAGTTACTCGAGTGCTAGCAATCAGCCCCAGCATTTT

size: .
D: TRBD2
J: TRBJ2-5
V: TRBV4-2
length: 19
CDR3: CASSQALAGGPVQKETQYF
DNA: TGTGCCAGCAGCCAAGCACTAGCGGGAGGCCCAGTTCAGAAAGAGACCCAGTACTTC